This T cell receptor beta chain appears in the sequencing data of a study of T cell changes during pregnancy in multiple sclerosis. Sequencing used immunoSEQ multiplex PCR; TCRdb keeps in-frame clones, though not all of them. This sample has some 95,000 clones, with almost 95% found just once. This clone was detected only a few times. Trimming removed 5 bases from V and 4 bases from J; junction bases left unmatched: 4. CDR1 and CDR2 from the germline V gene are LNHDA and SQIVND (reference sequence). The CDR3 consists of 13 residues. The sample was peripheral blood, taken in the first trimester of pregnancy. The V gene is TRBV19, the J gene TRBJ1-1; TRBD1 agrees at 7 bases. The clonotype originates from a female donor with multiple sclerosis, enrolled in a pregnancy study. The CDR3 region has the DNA TGTGCCAGTAGTCTCGCAGGGGGCACTGAAGCTTTCTTT. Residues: CASSLAGGTEAFF. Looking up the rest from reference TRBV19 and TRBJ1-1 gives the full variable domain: DGGITQSPKYLFRKEGQNVTLSCEQNLNHDAMYWYRQDPGQGLRLIYYSQIVNDFQKGDIAEGYSVSREKKESFPLTVTSAQKNPTAFYLCASSLAGGTEAFFGQGTRLTVV.